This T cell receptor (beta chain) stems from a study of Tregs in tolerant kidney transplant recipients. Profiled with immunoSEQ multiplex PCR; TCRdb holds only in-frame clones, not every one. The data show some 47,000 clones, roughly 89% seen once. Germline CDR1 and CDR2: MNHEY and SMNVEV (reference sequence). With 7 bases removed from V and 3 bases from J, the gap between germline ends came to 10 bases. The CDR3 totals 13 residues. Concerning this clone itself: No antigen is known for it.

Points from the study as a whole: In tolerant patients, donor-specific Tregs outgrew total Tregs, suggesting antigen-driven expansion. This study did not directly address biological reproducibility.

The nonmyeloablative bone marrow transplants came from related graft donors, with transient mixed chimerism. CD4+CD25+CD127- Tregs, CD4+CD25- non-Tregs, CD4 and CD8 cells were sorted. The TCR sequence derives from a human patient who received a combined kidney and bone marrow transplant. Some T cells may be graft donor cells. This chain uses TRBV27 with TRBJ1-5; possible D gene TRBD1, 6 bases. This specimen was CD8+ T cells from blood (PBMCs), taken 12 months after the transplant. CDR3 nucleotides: TGTGCCAGCAATACAGGGCCCAATCAGCCCCAGCATTTT. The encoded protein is CASNTGPNQPQHF.